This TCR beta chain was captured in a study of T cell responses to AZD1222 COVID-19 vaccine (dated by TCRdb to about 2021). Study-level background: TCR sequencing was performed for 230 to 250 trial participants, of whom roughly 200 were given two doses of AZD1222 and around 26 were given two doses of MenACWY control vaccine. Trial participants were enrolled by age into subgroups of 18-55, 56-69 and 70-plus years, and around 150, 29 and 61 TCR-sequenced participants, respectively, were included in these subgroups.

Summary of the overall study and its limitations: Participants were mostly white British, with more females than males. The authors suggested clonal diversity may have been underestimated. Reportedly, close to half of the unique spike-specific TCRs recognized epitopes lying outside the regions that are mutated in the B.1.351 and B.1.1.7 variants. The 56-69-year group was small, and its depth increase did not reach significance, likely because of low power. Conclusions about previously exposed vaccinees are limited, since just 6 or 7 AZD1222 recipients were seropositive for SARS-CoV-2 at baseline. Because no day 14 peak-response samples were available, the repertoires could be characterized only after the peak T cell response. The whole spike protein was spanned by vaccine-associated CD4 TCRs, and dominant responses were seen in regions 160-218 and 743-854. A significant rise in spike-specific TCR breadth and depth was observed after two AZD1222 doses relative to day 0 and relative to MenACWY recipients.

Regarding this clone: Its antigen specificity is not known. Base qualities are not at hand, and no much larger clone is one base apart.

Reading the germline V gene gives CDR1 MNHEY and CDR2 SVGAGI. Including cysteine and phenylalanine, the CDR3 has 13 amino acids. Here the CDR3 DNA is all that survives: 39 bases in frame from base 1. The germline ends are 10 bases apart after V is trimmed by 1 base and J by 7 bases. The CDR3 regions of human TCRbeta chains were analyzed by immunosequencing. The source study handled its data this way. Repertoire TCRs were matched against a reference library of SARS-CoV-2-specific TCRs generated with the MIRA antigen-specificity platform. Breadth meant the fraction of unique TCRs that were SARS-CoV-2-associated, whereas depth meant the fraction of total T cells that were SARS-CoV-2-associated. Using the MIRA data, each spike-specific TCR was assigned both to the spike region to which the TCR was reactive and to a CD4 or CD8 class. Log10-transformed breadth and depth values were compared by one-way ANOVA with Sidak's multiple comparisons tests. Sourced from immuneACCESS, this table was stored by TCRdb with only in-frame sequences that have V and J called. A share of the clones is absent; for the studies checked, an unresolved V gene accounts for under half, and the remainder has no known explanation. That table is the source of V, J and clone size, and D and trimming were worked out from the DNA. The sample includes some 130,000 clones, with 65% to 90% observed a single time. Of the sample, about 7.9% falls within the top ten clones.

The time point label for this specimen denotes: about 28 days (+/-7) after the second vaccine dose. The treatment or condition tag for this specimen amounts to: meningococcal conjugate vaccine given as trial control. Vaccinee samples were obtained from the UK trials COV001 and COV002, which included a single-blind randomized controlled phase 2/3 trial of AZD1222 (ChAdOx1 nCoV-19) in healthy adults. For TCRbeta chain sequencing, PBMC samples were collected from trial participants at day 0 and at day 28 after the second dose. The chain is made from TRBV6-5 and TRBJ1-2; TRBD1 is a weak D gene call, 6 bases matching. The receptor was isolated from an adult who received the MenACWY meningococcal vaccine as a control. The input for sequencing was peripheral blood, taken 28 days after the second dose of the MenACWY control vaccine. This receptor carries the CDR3 CASSYLGAGGYTF. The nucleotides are TGTGCCAGCAGTTACTTGGGGGCCGGTGGCTACACCTTC.